This T cell receptor beta chain came from a study of CD8+ T cells in alopecia areata. Across the whole study: After 6 to 18 months of tofacitinib, follow-up continued 6 months off drug.

Sequencing templates came from extracted RNA that was reverse transcribed into cDNA. Sequenced by immunoSEQ multiplex PCR; TCRdb stores in-frame clones only, minus some. The sample has about 260,000 clones, 60% seen once. The germline CDR1 and CDR2 sequences are GTSNPN and SVGIG (reference sequence). The CDR3 loop spans 15 amino acids. V lost 6 bases and J lost 1, with 17 bases in between. Treatment: oral pan-JAK inhibitor, 5-10 mg twice daily. The clonotype comes from a human donor with alopecia areata. V usage is TRBV30 and J usage is TRBJ2-3; either TRBD1 or TRBD2 may fit D (6 bases each). The source material was CD4+ T cells sorted from blood, sampled at week 52, from a patient treated with tofacitinib. CDR3 sequence: CACKKGGSRTDTQYF. CDR3 coding DNA: TGTGCCTGTAAAAAAGGGGGGAGTCGCACAGATACGCAGTATTTT. Combining the CDR3 with reference TRBV30 and TRBJ2-3 gives the whole variable domain SQTIHQWPATLVQPVGSPLSLECTVEGTSNPNLYWYRQAAGRGLQLLFYSVGIGQISSEVPQNLSASRPQDRQFILSSKKLLLSDSGFYLCACKKGGSRTDTQYFGPGTRLTVL.